This TCR beta chain was obtained from a study of Graves' ophthalmopathy and Graves' hyperthyroidism. Overall study: Peripheral blood sampling occurred at initial diagnosis, before any treatment. Notes on the study in general: Among expanded thyroid clonotypes above 0.001 frequency, most also occurred in blood.

This clonotype occurred many times. No antigen is known for it. Hyperthyroidism qualified as stable when ophthalmopathy did not develop within 18 months of follow-up. This CDR3 region has 15 residues. V dropped 8 bases and J dropped 3 bases, with 19 bases sitting between them. Germline CDR1 reads MNHEY; CDR2 reads SVGAGI. The authors amplified TCR beta CDR3 regions from RNA transcripts. RT-PCR was first run with HTBI primers, then multiplex PCR in a second round. TCRdb itself ran the multiplex PCR reads through MiXCR, one entry per CDR3 protein. The profile covers some 380,000 distinct CDR3 sequences, with 15% appearing a single time and roughly 7% taken by the ten largest.

The sequencing sample was made of peripheral blood. The chain has TRBV6-5 and TRBJ1-2; weak D call: TRBD1 (5 bases). The TCR comes from a woman between 18 and 29 years old with stable Graves' hyperthyroidism. CDR3 region: CASAAVPREHYGYTF. The CDR3 DNA sequence: TGTGCCAGCGCCGCGGTCCCCAGGGAGCACTATGGCTACACCTTC.